Sequencing of this TCR beta chain was carried out in a study of shared clonotypes between healthy human individuals. Study-level background: Per donor, three plates held CD4 naive cells, three held CD4 memory, two held CD8 naive and one held CD8 memory.

Points on this clone: What it binds is unknown.

The CDR3 totals 16 residues. V shed 4 bases, J shed 1 base, and the junction held 8 bases outside the gene matches. Germline values: CDR1 MDHEN, CDR2 SYDVKM. Study conclusions and caveats: Researchers sampled only blood; tissue repertoires likely differ.

Tens of thousands of T cell genomes, or around 0.2 ug DNA, went into the sorted-subset replicate PCRs. Some clones are missing from TCRdb's copy, which holds only in-frame ones; the method was immunoSEQ multiplex PCR. Among over a million clones listed, around 97% were seen once. The split of CD4+ cells yielded CD45RA+ naive and CD45RA-negative memory subsets. The sequence came from a young man in good health. The sample consisted of naive CD4+ T cells sorted from blood. Sample subset: CD45RA+ positively selected. The chain is built from TRBV28 and TRBJ1-1; 8 positions agree with TRBD1. The CDR3 loop reads CASSSPGQATNTEAFF. CDR3 DNA sequence: TGTGCCAGCAGTTCCCCGGGACAGGCTACGAACACTGAAGCTTTCTTT.